The rows below give T cell receptor beta chains drawn from one sample of a study of OX40 agonist ivuxolimab in advanced cancers. Profiled with immunoSEQ multiplex PCR; TCRdb holds only in-frame clones, not every one. The sample holds roughly 80,000 clones; about nine tenths are singletons and the top ten take more than 0.3%. This specimen was CD4+ or CD8+ T cells sorted from blood, taken in a trial of the OX40 agonist ivuxolimab. The origin of the receptors is an adult with an advanced solid tumor such as melanoma, head and neck, liver or kidney cancer. The CDR3 runs from the conserved cysteine through the conserved F or W. Each record gives: clone size, D gene, CDR3 length, J gene, V gene, CDR3 DNA, CDR3 protein. A D gene is named only where the DNA matches it firmly. Rows may omit the clone size; those that give it use once, few, many or a size class.

clone size: -; D gene: TRBD2; CDR3 length: 17; J gene: TRBJ2-3; V gene: TRBV7-2; CDR3 DNA: TGTGCCAGCACCCGTCTGGGTAGGGGAGGGCTCACAGATACGCAGTATTTT; CDR3 protein: CASTRLGRGGLTDTQYF
clone size: -; D gene: -; CDR3 length: 14; J gene: TRBJ2-1; V gene: TRBV14; CDR3 DNA: TGTGCCAGCAGAAGAGGGGGGCCCCCTGATGAGCAGTTCTTC; CDR3 protein: CASRRGGPPDEQFF
clone size: -; D gene: -; CDR3 length: 15; J gene: TRBJ1-2; V gene: TRBV5-8; CDR3 DNA: TGTGCCAGCAGCCCTCCGAGCCCGCCGTCCTATGGCTACACCTTC; CDR3 protein: CASSPPSPPSYGYTF
clone size: -; D gene: -; CDR3 length: 17; J gene: TRBJ1-3; V gene: TRBV7-6; CDR3 DNA: TGTGCCAGCAGCTTAGTTGGGACTTTGAGCTCTGGAAACACCATATATTTT; CDR3 protein: CASSLVGTLSSGNTIYF
clone size: -; D gene: -; CDR3 length: 12; J gene: TRBJ2-1; V gene: TRBV11-2; CDR3 DNA: TGTGCCAGCAACTTTCAATTAGGGGAGCAGTTCTTC; CDR3 protein: CASNFQLGEQFF
clone size: few; D gene: -; CDR3 length: 13; J gene: TRBJ2-4; V gene: TRBV19; CDR3 DNA: TGTGCCTCCCGCCTCCTAGGAAGGAACATTCAGTACTTC; CDR3 protein: CASRLLGRNIQYF
clone size: -; D gene: TRBD2; CDR3 length: 15; J gene: TRBJ2-1; V gene: TRBV6-5; CDR3 DNA: TGTGCCAGCAGTTACACGGGCGGGAGGAGTAATGAGCAGTTCTTC; CDR3 protein: CASSYTGGRSNEQFF
clone size: -; D gene: -; CDR3 length: 17; J gene: TRBJ2-4; V gene: TRBV7-2; CDR3 DNA: TGTGCCAGCAGCTTAGGTTCCGGGTTCCTAGCCAAAAACATTCAGTACTTC; CDR3 protein: CASSLGSGFLAKNIQYF
clone size: -; D gene: TRBD1; CDR3 length: 13; J gene: TRBJ2-1; V gene: TRBV29-1; CDR3 DNA: TGCAGCGTAAAGGACAGGGTTCGAAGTGAGCAGTTCTTC; CDR3 protein: CSVKDRVRSEQFF
clone size: -; D gene: -; CDR3 length: 13; J gene: TRBJ1-2; V gene: TRBV5-1; CDR3 DNA: TGCGCCAGCAGCTTGGGGAGGGGCTATGGCTACACCTTC; CDR3 protein: CASSLGRGYGYTF
clone size: -; D gene: -; CDR3 length: 15; J gene: TRBJ1-4; V gene: TRBV2; CDR3 DNA: TGTGCCAGCAGGCCCCAGGGGCGGAGGAATGAAAAACTGTTTTTT; CDR3 protein: CASRPQGRRNEKLFF
clone size: -; D gene: -; CDR3 length: 14; J gene: TRBJ2-2; V gene: TRBV27; CDR3 DNA: TGTGCCAGCAGCTCGGGACTCAACACCGGGGAGCTGTTTTTT; CDR3 protein: CASSSGLNTGELFF
clone size: -; D gene: -; CDR3 length: 15; J gene: TRBJ1-1; V gene: TRBV19; CDR3 DNA: TGTGCCAGTAGTATTAACGTTATGATGGGCACTGAAGCTTTCTTT; CDR3 protein: CASSINVMMGTEAFF
clone size: -; D gene: TRBD1; CDR3 length: 14; J gene: TRBJ2-3; V gene: TRBV5-1; CDR3 DNA: TGCGCCAGCAGCTTGGGACAGGGGGCAGATACGCAGTATTTT; CDR3 protein: CASSLGQGADTQYF
clone size: -; D gene: -; CDR3 length: 16; J gene: TRBJ2-1; V gene: TRBV7-2; CDR3 DNA: TGTGCCAGCAGCTTAGGACTATTTGTCAACTACAATGAGCAGTTCTTC; CDR3 protein: CASSLGLFVNYNEQFF
clone size: -; D gene: TRBD2; CDR3 length: 16; J gene: TRBJ2-5; V gene: TRBV7-2; CDR3 DNA: TGTGCCAGCAGCTTAGCAGGCGGGGGGGTTAAAGAGACCCAGTACTTC; CDR3 protein: CASSLAGGGVKETQYF
clone size: -; D gene: -; CDR3 length: 15; J gene: TRBJ2-7; V gene: TRBV5-1; CDR3 DNA: TGCGCCAGCAGCTTGGCCCAGGGGACATCCTACGAGCAGTACTTC; CDR3 protein: CASSLAQGTSYEQYF
clone size: -; D gene: TRBD1; CDR3 length: 14; J gene: TRBJ1-3; V gene: TRBV13; CDR3 DNA: TGTGCCAGCAGCTTACAGGGACAGTTAAACACCATATATTTT; CDR3 protein: CASSLQGQLNTIYF
clone size: -; D gene: -; CDR3 length: 14; J gene: TRBJ1-2; V gene: TRBV4-2; CDR3 DNA: TGTGCCAGCAGCCCTAGGACCCTTAACTATGGCTACACCTTC; CDR3 protein: CASSPRTLNYGYTF
clone size: -; D gene: -; CDR3 length: 12; J gene: TRBJ1-1; V gene: TRBV28; CDR3 DNA: TGTGCCAGCCGAATTGTGAACACTGAAGCTTTCTTT; CDR3 protein: CASRIVNTEAFF
clone size: -; D gene: -; CDR3 length: 14; J gene: TRBJ2-1; V gene: TRBV5-1; CDR3 DNA: TGCGCCAGCAGCTTGTCCCCCGGGAGCGATGAGCAGTTCTTC; CDR3 protein: CASSLSPGSDEQFF
clone size: -; D gene: -; CDR3 length: 16; J gene: TRBJ2-1; V gene: TRBV4-1; CDR3 DNA: TGCGCCAGCAGCCAAAAGACTAGGGCGAACTACAATGAGCAGTTCTTC; CDR3 protein: CASSQKTRANYNEQFF
clone size: once; D gene: -; CDR3 length: 15; J gene: TRBJ1-4; V gene: TRBV7-7; CDR3 DNA: TGTGCCAGCAGCCCCGGAAGGGTTGGGAATGAAAAACTGTTTTTT; CDR3 protein: CASSPGRVGNEKLFF
clone size: -; D gene: -; CDR3 length: 12; J gene: TRBJ1-2; V gene: TRBV28; CDR3 DNA: TGTGCCAGCAGCCGGACAGACGATGGCTACACCTTC; CDR3 protein: CASSRTDDGYTF
clone size: -; D gene: TRBD1; CDR3 length: 16; J gene: TRBJ2-7; V gene: TRBV5-1; CDR3 DNA: TGCGCCAGCAGCCAGGGCAGGGGGCGCATTGGATACGAGCAGTACTTC; CDR3 protein: CASSQGRGRIGYEQYF
clone size: -; D gene: -; CDR3 length: 16; J gene: TRBJ2-3; V gene: TRBV4-1; CDR3 DNA: TGCGCCAGCAGCCAGGAAGGACAGATTGGAGCAGATACGCAGTATTTT; CDR3 protein: CASSQEGQIGADTQYF
clone size: -; D gene: TRBD1; CDR3 length: 15; J gene: TRBJ1-3; V gene: TRBV7-7; CDR3 DNA: TGTGCCAGCAGCCCCGGGACAGACTCTGGAAACACCATATATTTT; CDR3 protein: CASSPGTDSGNTIYF
clone size: -; D gene: TRBD1; CDR3 length: 15; J gene: TRBJ1-5; V gene: TRBV7-9; CDR3 DNA: TGTGCCAGCAGCTCGGACAGGGGGCTAGATCAGCCCCAGCATTTT; CDR3 protein: CASSSDRGLDQPQHF
clone size: -; D gene: -; CDR3 length: 15; J gene: TRBJ1-4; V gene: TRBV7-2; CDR3 DNA: TGTGCCAGCAGCTTAGGGCCTACAACTAATGAAAAACTGTTTTTT; CDR3 protein: CASSLGPTTNEKLFF
clone size: -; D gene: TRBD1; CDR3 length: 17; J gene: TRBJ1-4; V gene: TRBV2; CDR3 DNA: TGTGCCAGCAGAACAGGGGGCAGCGGGGCAACTAATGAAAAACTGTTTTTT; CDR3 protein: CASRTGGSGATNEKLFF
clone size: -; D gene: -; CDR3 length: 14; J gene: TRBJ1-1; V gene: TRBV5-8; CDR3 DNA: TGTGCCAGCAGCCACGACAGGTGGGGCACTGAAGCTTTCTTT; CDR3 protein: CASSHDRWGTEAFF
clone size: -; D gene: -; CDR3 length: 14; J gene: TRBJ1-2; V gene: TRBV7-9; CDR3 DNA: TGTGCCAGCACCTATGGGGGGTCTTCGAATGGCTACACCTTC; CDR3 protein: CASTYGGSSNGYTF
clone size: once; D gene: -; CDR3 length: 16; J gene: TRBJ2-1; V gene: TRBV5-6; CDR3 DNA: TGTGCCAGCAGCTTCGACTACGGAAGCTCCTACAATGAGCAGTTCTTC; CDR3 protein: CASSFDYGSSYNEQFF
clone size: -; D gene: -; CDR3 length: 12; J gene: TRBJ1-2; V gene: TRBV6-5; CDR3 DNA: TGTGCCAGCAGCCCTGGACGGCGTGGCTACACCTTC; CDR3 protein: CASSPGRRGYTF
clone size: -; D gene: -; CDR3 length: 14; J gene: TRBJ1-1; V gene: TRBV5-1; CDR3 DNA: TGCGCCAGCAGCTTGTGGGACACCAACGGTGAAGCTTTCTTT; CDR3 protein: CASSLWDTNGEAFF
clone size: -; D gene: -; CDR3 length: 12; J gene: TRBJ1-1; V gene: TRBV28; CDR3 DNA: TGTGCCAGTCGTCAGAGGAACACTGAAGCTTTCTTT; CDR3 protein: CASRQRNTEAFF
clone size: -; D gene: -; CDR3 length: 15; J gene: TRBJ1-5; V gene: TRBV6-5; CDR3 DNA: TGTGCCAGCAGTTACTCAGGGGCCAGCAATCAGCCCCAGCATTTT; CDR3 protein: CASSYSGASNQPQHF
clone size: -; D gene: -; CDR3 length: 16; J gene: TRBJ2-1; V gene: TRBV7-3; CDR3 DNA: TGTGCCAGCAGCCCGGGCGCGGGAAGCTCCTACAATGAGCAGTTCTTC; CDR3 protein: CASSPGAGSSYNEQFF
clone size: -; D gene: -; CDR3 length: 14; J gene: TRBJ1-4; V gene: TRBV18; CDR3 DNA: TGTGCCAGCTCACCACTCCAGACTAATGAAAAACTGTTTTTT; CDR3 protein: CASSPLQTNEKLFF
clone size: once; D gene: -; CDR3 length: 14; J gene: TRBJ1-2; V gene: TRBV5-4; CDR3 DNA: TGCGCCAGCAGCTTGGGTTCAGGGACCTATGGCTACACCTTC; CDR3 protein: CASSLGSGTYGYTF